This T cell receptor beta chain was sequenced during a study of beta chain features in type 1 diabetes. Study-level findings and limits: Shortening that was moderate but significant affected the TCRB CDR3s of Type 1 diabetes patients in all four CD4+ subsets. VDJ junctions sequenced from type 1 diabetes patients showed fewer insertions and more deletions. For patients and controls alike, PCR might favor shorter templates to the same degree.

Since all of the isolated RNA was reverse transcribed, expressed TCRB transcripts were what got sequenced. Here immunoSEQ multiplex PCR was the method, and the copy in TCRdb shows in-frame clones only, minus some. Among 300,000 to 450,000 clones listed, 8.5% to 10% were seen once. This clone was detected many times. Its target is not known. The V and J ends lost 5 bases and 0 bases, in that order; junction bases with no gene match: 6. CDR3 length equals 17 residues. Germline V lookup: CDR1 SGHTA, CDR2 FQGNSA. The chain has TRBV7-2 and TRBJ2-7; 14 bases fit TRBD2. The sequenced sample consisted of central memory CD4+ T cells from blood. The source is a man younger than 45 with type 1 diabetes. CDR3 coding DNA: TGTGCCAGCAGCCGGACTAGCGGGGGGTCGAGCTCCTACGAGCAGTACTTC. This sequence encodes CASSRTSGGSSSYEQYF.